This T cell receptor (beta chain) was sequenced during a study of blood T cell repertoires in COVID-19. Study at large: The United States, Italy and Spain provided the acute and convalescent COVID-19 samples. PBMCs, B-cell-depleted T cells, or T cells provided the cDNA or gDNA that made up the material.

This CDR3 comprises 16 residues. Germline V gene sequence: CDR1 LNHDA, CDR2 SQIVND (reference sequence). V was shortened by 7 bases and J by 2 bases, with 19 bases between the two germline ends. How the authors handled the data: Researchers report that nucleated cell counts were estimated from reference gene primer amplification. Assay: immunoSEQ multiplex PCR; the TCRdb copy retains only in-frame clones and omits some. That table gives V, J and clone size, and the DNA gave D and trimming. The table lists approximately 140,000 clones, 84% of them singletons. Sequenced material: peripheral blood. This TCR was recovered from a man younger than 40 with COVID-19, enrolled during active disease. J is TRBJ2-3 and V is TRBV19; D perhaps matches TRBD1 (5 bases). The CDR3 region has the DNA TGTGCCAGTACCCTCAGAGACAGAGGAGACACAGATACGCAGTATTTT. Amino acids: CASTLRDRGDTDTQYF.